This T cell receptor beta chain emerged from a study of cytomegalovirus exposure and HLA in healthy donors. Study as a whole: The roughly 120 validation repertoires, a later analysis reported, used the same platform as the approximately 650 first-cohort repertoires.

The CDR3 covers 16 residues. Trimming removed 0 bases at V and 5 bases at J, with 13 bases between. Germline V gene lookup returns CDR1 WNHNN and CDR2 SYGVQD (reference sequence). Using immunoSEQ multiplex PCR, the repertoire was profiled, and TCRdb retains in-frame clones only, with some absent. Among under 140,000 clones listed, approximately 89% were seen once. Study results and caveats: Rarity characterized most TCR sequences, yet some public TCRs appeared in many donors.

As concerns this clone: Its antigen is as yet unknown.

Sequenced material: PBMCs. The origin of this receptor is a woman aged 18-35 years in good health and CMV-seronegative. The gene calls are TRBV10-1 and TRBJ2-2; D gene unclear. Written as DNA, the CDR3 is TGCGCCAGCAGTGAGTCGACGAGCTGGCGGACCGGGGAGCTGTTTTTT. Its protein product is CASSESTSWRTGELFF.